This T cell receptor beta chain was obtained from a study of T cell responses to AZD1222 COVID-19 vaccine. TCRdb's copy holds only in-frame clones and misses some; the assay was immunoSEQ multiplex PCR. Of about 76,000 clones in the sample, roughly 90% were seen once. This CDR3 is 15 amino acids long. V gave up 4 bases and J gave up 7 bases; unmatched junction bases: 6. Germline CDR1 MDHEN, CDR2 SYDVKM. The V and J genes are TRBV28 and TRBJ2-1; 11 bases agree with TRBD2. The specimen was peripheral blood, collected on day 0 of MenACWY control vaccination. The receptor was derived from an adult in good health. The CDR3: CASSWLAGGLNEQFF. In DNA, the CDR3 is TGTGCCAGCAGTTGGTTAGCGGGAGGGTTAAATGAGCAGTTCTTC.